A few counts support the clone carrying this T cell receptor (beta chain). This sample was included in a study of T cells in Graves' hyperthyroidism and ophthalmopathy. Trimming left V 6 bases short and J 0 bases short, with 8 bases between. Germline lookup yields CDR1 MNHEY and CDR2 SVGEGT. This CDR3 is 14 amino acids long. Amplification yielded TCR beta CDR3 regions, with RNA transcripts as the source. A set of HTBI primers served as the primers for a first-round RT-PCR of the TCR CDR3. One entry per CDR3 protein, called by TCRdb with MiXCR from the multiplex PCR reads. The repertoire has about 290,000 distinct CDR3 sequences, roughly 13% of them found once; the top ten carry roughly 7.9%.

Sequenced input: blood. The receptor was derived from a woman between 35 and 50 years old with Graves' hyperthyroidism. The V gene is TRBV6-2 or TRBV6-3, the J gene TRBJ2-2; D gene unclear. The DNA of the CDR3 is TGTGCCAGCAGGGTCGCCCCGAACACCGGGGAGCTGTTTTTT. Translated, it gives CASRVAPNTGELFF.